A selection of T cell receptor beta chains follows, all from one sample in a study of early T cells in non-severe SARS-CoV-2 infection. MiXCR was run by TCRdb on the 5' RACE reads, yielding one entry per CDR3 protein. Seen here are 35,000 to 40,000 distinct CDR3 sequences, approximately 9.1% observed once, and the top ten hold 12%. Source material: whole blood. These receptors originate from an adult who was a healthcare worker with PCR-confirmed SARS-CoV-2 infection or an uninfected control (not recorded which). CDR3s include the opening cysteine and the closing phenylalanine or tryptophan. A D gene is named only where the DNA matches it firmly. Size tells how often a clone was seen (once, few, many) or the class of an expanded clone, and some rows leave it out.

TRBD2	many	TRBV20-1	TRBJ2-3	CSAMTSGGTDTQYF	TGCAGTGCTATGACTAGCGGGGGCACAGATACGCAGTATTTT
TRBD1	few	TRBV7-2	TRBJ1-1	CASSLARGTANEAFF	TGTGCCAGCAGCTTAGCCCGGGGGACAGCGAATGAAGCTTTCTTT
TRBD1	few	TRBV10-3	TRBJ2-7	CAIRKSTGISYEQYF	TGTGCCATCAGAAAATCGACAGGGATATCCTACGAGCAGTACTTC
.	few	TRBV2	TRBJ1-1	CASTQARNTEAFF	TGTGCCAGCACTCAGGCGCGGAACACTGAAGCTTTCTTT
.	many	TRBV3-1	TRBJ2-2	CASSQLRDPGELFF	TGTGCCAGCAGCCAACTCCGGGACCCCGGGGAGCTGTTTTTT
.	.	TRBV10-3	TRBJ2-7	CAISDNYEQYF	TGTGCCATCAGTGACAACTACGAGCAGTACTTC
.	.	TRBV28	TRBJ2-5	CASSSFLSGTQETQYF	TGTGCCAGCAGTTCCTTCTTATCCGGCACCCAAGAGACCCAGTACTTC
.	many	TRBV12-3/TRBV12-4	TRBJ2-5	CASSRGQNQETQYF	TGTGCCAGCAGTCGCGGACAGAACCAAGAGACCCAGTACTTC
.	many	TRBV6-5	TRBJ2-3	CASSYFAGITSTDTQYF	TGTGCCAGCAGTTACTTTGCGGGTATCACTAGCACAGATACGCAGTATTTT
.	many	TRBV7-6	TRBJ1-2	CASSPGGITGYYGYTF	TGTGCCAGCAGCCCGGGGGGGATAACAGGGTACTATGGCTACACCTTC
.	.	TRBV11-2	TRBJ2-1	CASSPLNEQFF	TGTGCCAGCAGCCCCCTCAATGAGCAGTTCTTC
TRBD1	many	TRBV7-2	TRBJ1-2	CASSTPGQFYGYTF	TGTGCCAGCAGCACCCCGGGACAGTTCTATGGCTACACCTTC
TRBD1	many	TRBV7-9	TRBJ2-1	CASTLTGVYNEQFF	TGTGCCAGCACCTTGACAGGGGTGTACAATGAGCAGTTCTTC
.	few	TRBV3-1	TRBJ2-3	CASSHWGASTDTQYF	TGTGCCAGCAGCCACTGGGGGGCATCTACAGATACGCAGTATTTT
TRBD1	many	TRBV19	TRBJ1-5	CASSNRDGTDQPQHF	TGTGCCAGTAGTAACCGGGACGGGACAGATCAGCCCCAGCATTTT
.	few	TRBV7-8	TRBJ2-2	CASRNRDLNTGELFF	TGTGCCAGCAGAAACCGGGACCTGAACACCGGGGAGCTGTTTTTT
TRBD1	few	TRBV20-1	TRBJ1-2	CSAVQGAPYGYTF	TGCAGTGCAGTGCAGGGGGCTCCATATGGCTACACCTTC
TRBD1	many	TRBV24-1	TRBJ2-3	CATSDRGQGGTDTQYF	TGTGCCACCAGTGACCGGGGACAGGGGGGCACAGATACGCAGTATTTT
.	many	TRBV6-1	TRBJ1-2	CASSVGVRYGYTF	TGTGCCAGCAGTGTGGGTGTTCGGTACGGCTACACCTTC
.	few	TRBV7-9	TRBJ1-6	CASSLGTDNSPLHF	TGTGCCAGCAGCTTAGGGACGGATAATTCACCCCTCCACTTT
.	.	TRBV9	TRBJ1-1	CASSVATTNTEAFF	TGTGCCAGCAGCGTAGCTACCACGAACACTGAAGCTTTCTTT
TRBD1	.	TRBV14	TRBJ2-7	CASSLLTGTGKSYEQYF	TGTGCCAGCAGCCTACTTACCGGGACAGGGAAATCCTACGAGCAGTACTTC
.	many	TRBV19	TRBJ1-2	CSMVPFYGYTF	TGCTCCATGGTACCTTTCTATGGCTACACCTTC
.	many	TRBV20-1	TRBJ2-2	CSAQGPIGAGELFF	TGCAGTGCTCAGGGGCCTATAGGTGCCGGGGAGCTGTTTTTT
.	many	TRBV29-1	TRBJ1-2	CSVEEPRGSGYTF	TGCAGCGTTGAAGAACCCCGGGGAAGTGGCTACACCTTC
.	many	TRBV28	TRBJ1-2	CASSPLHRVDYGYTF	TGTGCCAGCAGTCCCCTTCACAGGGTGGACTATGGCTACACCTTC
.	many	TRBV9	TRBJ1-2	CASSSGDKMDGYTF	TGTGCCAGCAGCTCAGGGGACAAGATGGATGGCTACACCTTC
TRBD2	many	TRBV7-9	TRBJ2-1	CASSWGLAGDPRGGEQFF	TGTGCCAGCAGCTGGGGACTAGCGGGGGACCCGCGGGGTGGTGAGCAGTTCTTC
.	many	TRBV6-5	TRBJ1-5	CASRGIGNQPQHF	TGTGCCAGCAGGGGTATTGGCAATCAGCCCCAGCATTTT
TRBD1	.	TRBV12-3/TRBV12-4	TRBJ1-1	CASRVQGVVTEAFF	TGTGCCAGCAGGGTACAGGGGGTGGTAACTGAAGCTTTCTTT
TRBD1	many	TRBV12-3/TRBV12-4	TRBJ1-1	CASSPRQGMNTEAFF	TGTGCCAGCAGTCCGAGACAGGGGATGAACACTGAAGCTTTCTTT
.	many	TRBV9	TRBJ1-1	CASSVQGQMNTEAFF	TGTGCCAGCAGCGTACAAGGCCAGATGAACACTGAAGCTTTCTTT
.	many	TRBV30	TRBJ2-7	CAWTKRVRAGEYEQYF	TGTGCCTGGACCAAGCGGGTTCGTGCAGGGGAGTACGAGCAGTACTTC
.	few	TRBV28	TRBJ2-1	CASSLSNQYNEQFF	TGTGCCAGCAGTTTATCTAACCAATACAATGAGCAGTTCTTC
.	many	TRBV12-3/TRBV12-4	TRBJ1-2	CASSPPGIHGYTF	TGTGCCAGCAGCCCACCGGGAATCCATGGCTACACCTTC
.	many	TRBV11-2	TRBJ2-5	CASSLDSHQETQYF	TGTGCCAGCAGCTTAGATTCACACCAAGAGACCCAGTACTTC
.	.	TRBV11-2	TRBJ1-1	CASSLAAVGEAFF	TGTGCCAGCAGCTTAGCCGCGGTGGGTGAAGCTTTCTTT
TRBD2	.	TRBV28	TRBJ2-7	CASSAGTSGGHEQYF	TGTGCCAGCAGTGCCGGGACTAGCGGGGGCCACGAGCAGTATTTC
.	.	TRBV6-2/TRBV6-3	TRBJ2-2	CASSQTLSGPRFTGELFF	TGTGCCAGCAGTCAGACACTCTCCGGCCCCCGATTCACCGGGGAGCTGTTTTTT
.	many	TRBV29-1	TRBJ1-2	CSVQGGDGYTF	TGCAGCGTTCAGGGAGGAGATGGCTACACCTTC
TRBD1	few	TRBV10-3	TRBJ1-2	CAISEVQGGVYGYTF	TGTGCCATCAGTGAAGTGCAGGGGGGAGTCTATGGCTACACCTTC
.	few	TRBV19	TRBJ1-5	CASSIWDSNQPQHF	TGTGCCAGTAGTATATGGGATAGCAATCAGCCCCAGCATTTT